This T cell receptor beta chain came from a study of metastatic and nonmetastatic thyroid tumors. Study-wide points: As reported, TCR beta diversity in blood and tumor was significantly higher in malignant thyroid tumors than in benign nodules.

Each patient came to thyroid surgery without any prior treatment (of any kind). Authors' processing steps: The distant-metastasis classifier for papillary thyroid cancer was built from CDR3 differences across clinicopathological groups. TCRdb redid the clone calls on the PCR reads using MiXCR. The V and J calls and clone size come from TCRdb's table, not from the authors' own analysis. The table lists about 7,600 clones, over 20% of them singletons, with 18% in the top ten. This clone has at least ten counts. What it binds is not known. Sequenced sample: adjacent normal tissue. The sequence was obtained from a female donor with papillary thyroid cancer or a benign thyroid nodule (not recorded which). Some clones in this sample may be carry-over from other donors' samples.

CDR3 amino acids: CSARGTGINYEQYF. The CDR3 DNA reads TGCAGTGCTAGAGGCACAGGAATTAACTACGAGCAGTACTTC. The V and J genes are TRBV20-1 and TRBJ2-7; D is perhaps TRBD1 (5 bases). The V end lost 1 base, the J end lost 3 bases, and 13 bases lay between the germline ends. Germline CDR1 reads DFQATT; CDR2 reads SNEGSKA (reference sequence). This CDR3 is built from 14 residues.